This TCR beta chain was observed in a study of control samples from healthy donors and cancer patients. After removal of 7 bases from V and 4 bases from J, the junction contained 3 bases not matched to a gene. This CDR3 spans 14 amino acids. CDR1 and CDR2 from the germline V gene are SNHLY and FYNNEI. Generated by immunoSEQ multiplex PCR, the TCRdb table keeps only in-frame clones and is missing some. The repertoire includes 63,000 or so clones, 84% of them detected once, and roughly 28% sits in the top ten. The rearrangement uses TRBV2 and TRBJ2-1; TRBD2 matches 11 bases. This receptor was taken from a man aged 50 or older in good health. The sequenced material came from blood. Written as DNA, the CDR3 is TGTGCCAGCACCAGACTAGCGGGATACAATGAGCAGTTCTTC. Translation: CASTRLAGYNEQFF.